The T cell receptor (beta chain) described here comes from a study of shared clonotypes between healthy human individuals. Study-level background: Serving as donors were a couple of women and a few men, whose ages spanned 18 to 49.

V shed 5 bases and J shed 2 bases, with 6 bases lying between them. This CDR3 has 12 amino acids. Germline CDR1 and CDR2: KGHSH and LQKENI. The data were produced by immunoSEQ multiplex PCR, yet TCRdb's version contains in-frame clones alone and is incomplete. The sample holds about 2.5 million clones, 85% to 95% seen once. As for this clone: Its cognate antigen is unknown. This sample includes further DNA sequences coding for the same CDR3.

Broader study findings: Generation probabilities of non-shared clonotypes were lower (relative to those shared by all four donors). Sharing across four donors was highest in naive CD4 (around 5%) and lowest in memory CD8 (around 0.4%).

J is TRBJ1-1 and V is TRBV18; no reliable D call. This receptor was identified in a man younger than 30 in good health. Some clones in this sample may be carry-over from other donors' samples. Sequenced input: naive CD4+ T cells from PBMCs. This sample's subset: CD45RA+ positively selected. The CDR3 spells CASSNINTEAFF. CDR3 nucleotides: TGTGCCAGCTCAAATATTAACACTGAAGCTTTCTTT.